The 2 T cell receptor beta chains listed next were all sequenced from one sample in a study of identical twins. TCRdb reprocessed the 5' RACE reads via MiXCR and lists one record per CDR3 protein. Here the sample spans about 810,000 distinct CDR3 sequences, roughly 12% being singletons. A further study also used this sample, focusing on yellow fever vaccine responses in identical twins.

Sequenced material: PBMCs. The receptors derive from a young woman in good health.

This clonotype was observed many times. The gene calls are TRBV4-1 and TRBJ2-1, with TRBD2 as a possible D gene (6 bases). This CDR3 is 15 amino acids long. Deletions cut 4 bases from V and 7 bases from J, with 17 bases between. From germline, CDR1 is MGHRA and CDR2 YSYEKL. CDR3 protein: CASSLSQGLPNEQFF. In DNA form, the CDR3 reads TGCGCCAGCAGCCTCAGTCAGGGACTCCCTAATGAGCAGTTCTTC.

The chain couples TRBV27 to TRBJ2-2; TRBD1 agrees at 9 bases. V shed 0 bases, J shed 0 bases, and the junction held 11 bases outside the gene matches. The CDR3 spans 20 residues. The germline V gene has CDR1 MNHEY and CDR2 SMNVEV (reference sequence). The CDR3 DNA reads as TGTGCCAGCAGTTTATCTGGACCGGGACAGGGCCTCGCGAACACCGGGGAGCTGTTTTTT. Amino acids: CASSLSGPGQGLANTGELFF.